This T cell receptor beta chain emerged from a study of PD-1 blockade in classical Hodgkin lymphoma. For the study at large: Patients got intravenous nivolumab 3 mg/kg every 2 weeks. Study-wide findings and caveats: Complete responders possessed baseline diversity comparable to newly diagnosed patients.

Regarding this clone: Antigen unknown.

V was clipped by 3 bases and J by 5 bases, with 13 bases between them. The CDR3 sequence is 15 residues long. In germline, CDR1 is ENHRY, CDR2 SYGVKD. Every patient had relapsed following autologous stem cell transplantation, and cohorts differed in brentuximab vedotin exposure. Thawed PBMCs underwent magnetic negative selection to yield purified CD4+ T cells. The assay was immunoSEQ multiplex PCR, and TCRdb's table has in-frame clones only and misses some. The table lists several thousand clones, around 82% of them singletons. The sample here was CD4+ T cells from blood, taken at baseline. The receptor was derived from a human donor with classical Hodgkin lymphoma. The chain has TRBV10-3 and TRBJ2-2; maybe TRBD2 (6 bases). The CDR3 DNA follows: TGTGCCATCAGTGATACGGGGGTTCGAACCGGGGAGCTGTTTTTT. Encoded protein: CAISDTGVRTGELFF.